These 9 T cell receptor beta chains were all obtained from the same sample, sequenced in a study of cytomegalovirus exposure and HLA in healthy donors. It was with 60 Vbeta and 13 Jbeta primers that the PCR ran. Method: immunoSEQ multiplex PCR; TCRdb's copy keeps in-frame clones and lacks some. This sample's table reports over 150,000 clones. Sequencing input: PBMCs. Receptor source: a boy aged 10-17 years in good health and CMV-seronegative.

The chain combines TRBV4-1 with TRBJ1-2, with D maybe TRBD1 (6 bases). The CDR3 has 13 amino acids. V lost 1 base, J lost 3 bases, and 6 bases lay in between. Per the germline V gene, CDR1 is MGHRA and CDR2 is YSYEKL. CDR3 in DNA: TGCGCCAGCAGCCAAGGGACAGACTATGGCTACACCTTC. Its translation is CASSQGTDYGYTF.

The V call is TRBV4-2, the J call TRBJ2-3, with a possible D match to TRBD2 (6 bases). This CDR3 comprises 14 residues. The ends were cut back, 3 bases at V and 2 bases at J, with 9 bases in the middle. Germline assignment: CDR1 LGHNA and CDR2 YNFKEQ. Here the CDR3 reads CASSQGGATDTQYF. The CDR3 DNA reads TGTGCCAGCAGCCAGGGCGGGGCCACAGATACGCAGTATTTT.

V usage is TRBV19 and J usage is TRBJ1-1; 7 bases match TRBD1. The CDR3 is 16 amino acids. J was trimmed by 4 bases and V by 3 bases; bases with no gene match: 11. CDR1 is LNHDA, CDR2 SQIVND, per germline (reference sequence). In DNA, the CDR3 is TGTGCCAGTAGTATCTGGGTGACAGGGATATCCACTGAAGCTTTCTTT. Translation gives CASSIWVTGISTEAFF.

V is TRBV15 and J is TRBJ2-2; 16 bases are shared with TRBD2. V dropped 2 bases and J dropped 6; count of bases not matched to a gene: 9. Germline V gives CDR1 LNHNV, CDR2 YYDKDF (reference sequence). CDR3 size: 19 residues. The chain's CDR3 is CATSRRPGLAGGRAGELFF. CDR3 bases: TGTGCCACCAGCAGACGTCCGGGACTAGCGGGGGGGCGGGCCGGGGAGCTGTTTTTT.

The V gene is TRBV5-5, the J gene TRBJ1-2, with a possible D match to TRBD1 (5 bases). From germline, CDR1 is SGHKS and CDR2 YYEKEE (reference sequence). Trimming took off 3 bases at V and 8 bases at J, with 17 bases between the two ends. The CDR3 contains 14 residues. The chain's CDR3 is CASSSTQGSPGYTF. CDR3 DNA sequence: TGTGCCAGCAGCTCCACTCAGGGATCACCAGGCTACACCTTC.

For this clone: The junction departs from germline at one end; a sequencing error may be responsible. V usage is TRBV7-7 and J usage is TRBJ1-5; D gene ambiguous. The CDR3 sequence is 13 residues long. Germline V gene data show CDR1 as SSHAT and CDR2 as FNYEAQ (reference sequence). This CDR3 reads CASSLGLNQPQHF. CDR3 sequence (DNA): TGTGCTAGCAGCTTAGGGCTCAATCAGCCCCAGCATTTT.

The CDR3 nucleotides read TGTGCCAGCAGCTCTTGGACAGGGGACAAGACCCAGTACTTC. Its protein is CASSSWTGDKTQYF. The chain combines TRBV6-5 with TRBJ2-5; 9 bases agree with TRBD1. This CDR3 contains 14 residues. Germline V CDR1 and CDR2: MNHEY, SVGAGI. With V trimmed by 6 bases and J by 6 bases, 8 bases remained unmatched.

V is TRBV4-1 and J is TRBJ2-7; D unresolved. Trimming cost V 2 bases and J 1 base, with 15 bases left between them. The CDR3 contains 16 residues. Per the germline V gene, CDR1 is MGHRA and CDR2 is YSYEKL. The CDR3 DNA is TGCGCCAGCAGCCAACCCGGTGCGGTGAGATCCTACGAGCAGTACTTC. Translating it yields CASSQPGAVRSYEQYF.

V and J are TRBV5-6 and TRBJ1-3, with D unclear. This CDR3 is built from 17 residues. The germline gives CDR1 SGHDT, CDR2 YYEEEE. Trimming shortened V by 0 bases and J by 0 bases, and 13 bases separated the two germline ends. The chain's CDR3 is CASSLARLRPSGNTIYF. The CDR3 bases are TGTGCCAGCAGCTTGGCGCGGCTAAGGCCCTCTGGAAACACCATATATTTT. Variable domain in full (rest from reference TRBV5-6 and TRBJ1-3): DAGVTQSPTHLIKTRGQQVTLRCSPKSGHDTVSWYQQALGQGPQFIFQYYEEEERQRGNFPDRFSGHQFPNYSSELNVNALLLGDSALYLCASSLARLRPSGNTIYFGEGSWLTVV.